Shown below are 25 T cell receptor beta chains from a single sample sequenced in a study of human T cells and chemical hapten exposure. TCRdb reprocessed the RACE reads via MiXCR and lists one record per CDR3 protein. Found here are approximately 69,000 distinct CDR3 sequences, over 9% of them singletons; the top ten hold 6.8%. Time point denoted: patch test 2, 6 weeks after DPC sensitization. Documented treatment: therapeutic diphenylcyclopropenone sensitization with weekly scalp DPC. The input for sequencing was whole blood, taken in connection with sensitization to the hapten diphenylcyclopropenone (DPC). The source of these receptors is a woman between 50 and 59 years old with alopecia areata. Some clones in this sample may be carry-over from other donors' samples.

This clonotype was detected ten times or more. This chain links TRBV18 with TRBJ2-1; D gene uncertain. V was clipped by 3 bases and J by 0 bases, with 12 bases between them. The CDR3 loop spans 16 amino acids. CDR1 KGHSH and CDR2 LQKENI come from the germline V gene. The CDR3, as DNA: TGTGCCAGCTCACCGCCCCGGGCGAGCTCCTACAATGAGCAGTTCTTC. This sequence encodes CASSPPRASSYNEQFF.

This clonotype was detected many times. This sequence joins TRBV21-1 and TRBJ1-6; the DNA was not used to check the table's D call, TRBD1. TRBV21-1 represents a pseudogene. The CDR3 is 20 residues long. The CDR3 here is CASSKDGGQPLSSYNSPLHF. The CDR3 coding sequence is TGTGCCAGCAGCAAGGACGGGGGACAGCCTCTAAGCTCCTATAATTCACCCCTCCACTTT.

This clonotype occurred many times. The rearrangement links TRBV5-1 to TRBJ2-5, with 12 positions matching TRBD2. From germline, CDR1 is SGHRS and CDR2 YFSETQ. The CDR3 spans 17 residues. After removal of 0 bases from V and 4 bases from J, the junction contained 7 bases not matched to a gene. The chain's CDR3 is CASSLASGRAGLETQYF. The CDR3 coding sequence is TGCGCCAGCAGCTTGGCTAGCGGGAGGGCCGGTTTAGAGACCCAGTACTTC.

This clonotype has at least ten counts. The V call is TRBV7-2, the J call TRBJ1-4; no clear D. This CDR3 has 13 residues. Germline-derived CDR1 and CDR2 are SGHTA and FQGNSA. The V end lost 5 bases, the J end lost 8 bases, and 12 bases lay between the germline ends. The CDR3 sequence: CASSAKNSEKLFF. The CDR3 DNA reads as TGTGCCAGCAGCGCTAAGAACTCCGAAAAACTGTTTTTT.

This chain uses TRBV20-1 with TRBJ2-5; 10 positions match TRBD2. The CDR3 totals 14 residues. CDR1 DFQATT and CDR2 SNEGSKA come from the germline V gene (reference sequence). J lost 1 base, V lost 2 bases, and 1 base had no gene match. CDR3 nucleotides: TGCAGTGCTAGACTAGCGGGAGCCCAAGAGACCCAGTACTTC. It translates to CSARLAGAQETQYF.

This clonotype was found many times. The V and J genes are TRBV2 and TRBJ2-2; 8 bases map to TRBD2. The germline gives CDR1 SNHLY, CDR2 FYNNEI. The CDR3 length is 13 residues. With V trimmed by 11 bases and J by 6 bases, 8 bases remained unmatched. The CDR3 reads CAGTRGAAGELFF. The CDR3 DNA follows: TGTGCCGGGACTAGAGGGGCGGCCGGGGAGCTGTTTTTT.

V gene TRBV6-6 combines with J gene TRBJ2-4, with 10 nucleotides matching TRBD2. The CDR3 contains 14 residues. V dropped 7 bases and J dropped 6; count of bases not matched to a gene: 6. CDR1 MNHNY and CDR2 SVGAGI come from the germline V gene (reference sequence). CDR3 in amino acids: CASNGGTSVNIQYF. CDR3 bases: TGTGCCAGCAATGGGGGGACTAGCGTAAACATTCAGTACTTC.

This clonotype was seen repeatedly, ten times or more. The CDR3 loop is CSARAAGGVGSPLHF. CDR3 sequence (DNA): TGCAGTGCTAGAGCTGCGGGAGGGGTGGGTTCACCCCTCCACTTT. The J gene is TRBJ1-6, the V gene TRBV20-1; tentative D call: TRBD1 (5 bases). Germline V gene lookup returns CDR1 DFQATT and CDR2 SNEGSKA (reference sequence). Trimming stripped 1 base from V and 9 bases from J, with 16 bases between. The CDR3 loop spans 15 amino acids.

This clonotype was recorded at least ten times. CDR3 bases: TGCGCCAGCAGCCCAGGACCCGGAAGCTCCTACAATGAGCAGTTCTTC. It encodes CASSPGPGSSYNEQFF. The chain is built from TRBV5-1 and TRBJ2-1; D is unclear. The CDR3 spans 16 residues. In germline, CDR1 is SGHRS, CDR2 YFSETQ. V was cut by 4 bases and J by 0 bases, with 14 bases left in between.

This clonotype was detected a few times. This rearrangement joins TRBV7-8 to TRBJ2-7; TRBD1 might be the D (6 bases). The V gene's germline CDR1 is SGHVS and CDR2 FQNEAQ. V shed 5 bases and J shed 3 bases, with 20 bases lying between them. The length of the CDR3 is 16 residues. The CDR3 reads CASSLTGQLNYYEQYF. The CDR3 DNA sequence: TGTGCCAGCAGCCTGACCGGACAGCTAAATTACTACGAGCAGTACTTC.

This clonotype has a handful of counts. J is TRBJ2-1 and V is TRBV10-3, with 7 bases identical to TRBD1. V lost 4 bases to trimming and J lost 7 bases; unmatched junction nucleotides: 16. Germline CDR1 and CDR2: ENHRY and SYGVKD. This CDR3 spans 17 amino acids. CDR3 nucleotides: TGTGCCATCAGTGTATCCTTGACAGGGTATGAGGTGAATGAGCAGTTCTTC. Translating it yields CAISVSLTGYEVNEQFF.

This clonotype turned up a few times. J is TRBJ2-2 and V is TRBV10-3; either TRBD1 or TRBD2 may fit D (6 bases each). The CDR3 consists of 16 residues. Germline loops: CDR1 ENHRY, CDR2 SYGVKD. V was clipped by 4 bases and J by 0 bases, with 12 bases between them. The CDR3 region has the DNA TGTGCCATCAGTGCGGGGGCTACCGCGAACACCGGGGAGCTGTTTTTT. Its translation: CAISAGATANTGELFF.

This clonotype was detected many times. The J gene is TRBJ2-3, the V gene TRBV20-1, with unresolved D. CDR1 and CDR2 from the germline V gene are DFQATT and SNEGSKA (reference sequence). Trimming took 1 base from V and 1 from J, leaving 6 bases between them. The CDR3 has 13 residues. CDR3 loop: CSARVGGTDTQYF. In DNA form, the CDR3 reads TGCAGTGCTAGAGTGGGCGGCACAGATACGCAGTATTTT.

The table lists this clonotype with many counts. This sequence joins TRBV12-3 or TRBV12-4 and TRBJ1-6; no clear D gene. The CDR3 is 14 residues long. Trimming took off 8 bases at V and 0 bases at J, with 8 bases between the two ends. CDR3 DNA sequence: TGTGCCAGCCGGGAGAGCTCCTATAATTCACCCCTCCACTTT. Its translation: CASRESSYNSPLHF.

This clonotype was seen many times. The chain combines TRBV7-6 with TRBJ2-1; tentatively, D is TRBD1 or TRBD2 (5 bases each). CDR1 is SGHVS, CDR2 FNYEAQ, per germline. Between the trimmed V and J ends, which lost 5 bases and 4 bases, there was a span of 24 bases. The CDR3 has 18 amino acids. The CDR3 here is CASSLGEGSRSAYNEQFF. The CDR3 DNA is TGTGCCAGCAGCCTGGGGGAAGGGAGTAGGTCGGCTTACAATGAGCAGTTCTTC.

Many counts were recorded for this clonotype. The chain uses TRBV30 and TRBJ1-1; D is undetermined. Trimming took off 2 bases at V and 6 bases at J, with 13 bases between the two ends. Germline-derived CDR1 and CDR2 are GTSNPN and SVGIG (reference sequence). This CDR3 has 13 amino acids. In DNA form, the CDR3 reads TGTGCCTGGAGTCTCCTCTCCGGGTCTGAAGCTTTCTTT. Its protein is CAWSLLSGSEAFF.

This clonotype was picked up many times. The rearrangement links TRBV14 to TRBJ2-1; D not resolved. Deletions cut 2 bases from V and 8 bases from J, with 10 bases between. Germline V gene sequence: CDR1 SGHDN, CDR2 FVKESK. The CDR3 has 13 amino acids. This CDR3 is CASSQLKSHEQFF. The CDR3, as DNA: TGTGCCAGCAGCCAACTTAAGAGCCATGAGCAGTTCTTC.

In this sample, this clonotype turned up many times. The gene calls are TRBV7-6 and TRBJ2-2, with 10 bases identical to TRBD2. Germline lookup yields CDR1 SGHVS and CDR2 FNYEAQ. The CDR3 is made up of 18 amino acids. V lost 6 bases to trimming and J lost 4 bases; unmatched junction nucleotides: 14. This chain's CDR3 is CASRDDIRTSGRTGELFF. Written as DNA, the CDR3 is TGTGCCAGCAGGGACGATATAAGGACTAGCGGTCGCACCGGGGAGCTGTTTTTT.

This clonotype was seen repeatedly, ten times or more. The V gene is TRBV20-1, the J gene TRBJ2-7, with D possibly called TRBD1 or TRBD2 (5 bases each). The germline V gene has CDR1 DFQATT and CDR2 SNEGSKA (reference sequence). The CDR3 runs to 14 residues. The V end lost 5 bases, the J end lost 2 bases, and 16 bases lay between the germline ends. The CDR3 loop reads CSAHPQGRAYEQYF. CDR3 in DNA: TGCAGTGCTCACCCTCAGGGACGGGCCTACGAGCAGTACTTC.

The V call is TRBV28, the J call TRBJ1-2, with 8 bases aligning to TRBD1. The V gene's germline CDR1 is MDHEN and CDR2 SYDVKM. The CDR3 consists of 14 residues. V shed 8 bases and J 1 base; nucleotides not matched to a gene: 6. In DNA form, the CDR3 reads TGTGCCAGCCTACGGACAGGGAGTAACTATGGCTACACCTTC. Its translation: CASLRTGSNYGYTF.

Worth noting for this clonotype: This clone may be a read error of a much larger clone one base away. The CDR3 is CASSVQGNEQYF. As DNA, the CDR3 is TGTGCCAGCAGTGTACAGGGGAACGAGCAGTACTTC. V and J are TRBV25-1 and TRBJ2-7; 7 bases fit TRBD1. The CDR3 consists of 12 residues. The junction had 2 bases not matched to a gene; V was cut back by 4 bases and J by 5 bases. The germline CDR1 and CDR2 sequences are MGHDK and SYGVNS.

The sample holds many counts of this clonotype. V usage is TRBV18 and J usage is TRBJ2-3, with D uncertain. V lost 3 bases, J lost 2 bases, and 9 bases lay in between. The CDR3 covers 14 residues. CDR1 is KGHSH and CDR2 is LQKENI in the germline V gene. In DNA, the CDR3 is TGTGCCAGCTCACCCCCAGTAGTCACAGATACGCAGTATTTT. Translated, it gives CASSPPVVTDTQYF.

This clonotype was detected ten times or more. This chain uses TRBV18 with TRBJ1-5; D is perhaps TRBD1 (5 bases). Germline V lookup: CDR1 KGHSH, CDR2 LQKENI. CDR3 size: 14 residues. V gave up 3 bases and J gave up 4 bases, with 10 bases separating them. The CDR3 DNA follows: TGTGCCAGCTCACCGGGACGGACTAATCAGCCCCAGCATTTT. Translating it yields CASSPGRTNQPQHF.

CDR3 protein: CASSRSSGSYEQYF. CDR3 DNA: TGTGCCAGCAGCCGTTCCAGCGGGAGTTACGAGCAGTACTTC. This chain links TRBV7-2 with TRBJ2-7, with TRBD2 matching over 8 bases. In germline, CDR1 is SGHTA, CDR2 FQGNSA. The V segment lost 5 bases and the J segment 4 bases; nucleotides outside the gene matches: 7. The CDR3 extends over 14 amino acids.

This clonotype occurred a few times. This chain links TRBV28 with TRBJ1-1; D not resolved. Trimming pared 2 bases from V and 2 bases from J, leaving 9 bases between. From germline, CDR1 is MDHEN and CDR2 SYDVKM. CDR3 length equals 14 residues. The CDR3 reads CASSLGLYNTEAFF. Written as DNA, the CDR3 is TGTGCCAGCAGTTTAGGACTATACAACACTGAAGCTTTCTTT.